The source of this T cell receptor (beta chain) is a study of CD8+ T cells in alopecia areata. Treatment: oral pan-JAK inhibitor, 5-10 mg twice daily. cDNA serving as the sequencing template came from extracted, reverse transcribed RNA. The method was immunoSEQ multiplex PCR; TCRdb's version includes in-frame clones alone and lacks a portion of them. This table holds 98,000 or so clones, about 58% found once. The ends lost 1 base at V and 6 bases at J; junction bases unmatched: 9. Germline V gene data show CDR1 as SEHNR and CDR2 as FQNEAQ (reference sequence). The CDR3 has 16 residues. This clone showed up just a few times. Its specificity is not known. Overall study results and limits: Whether baseline CD8+ expansion is linked to response remains uncertain, given a single nonresponder. Researchers report lesional scalp, most notably alopecia totalis/universalis, outstripped normal scalp in clonality.

The sample in question was CD8+ T cells sorted from blood, obtained at week 4, from a patient treated with tofacitinib. This sequence joins TRBV7-9 and TRBJ2-1, with 7 bases fitting TRBD2. The clonotype was recovered from a human donor with alopecia areata. The CDR3 sequence: CASSLVGAGLPNEQFF. The CDR3 DNA sequence: TGTGCCAGCAGCTTAGTCGGAGCGGGATTACCCAATGAGCAGTTCTTC.